This T cell receptor (beta chain) was observed in a study of TIL therapy for anti-PD-1-resistant metastatic lung cancer. Study-wide points: Many TIL product clones were absent from baseline tumor, suggesting clonal contraction.

This was the immunoSEQ v3 assay. Sequencing used immunoSEQ multiplex PCR; TCRdb keeps in-frame clones, though not all of them. The table has under 8,000 clones, 55% to 75% seen once; the top ten hold approximately 17%. There are 18 residues in the CDR3. As to time point: pre-treatment sample, taken before nivolumab and TIL therapy. Most excised metastases sampled were pleural nodules or supraclavicular lymph nodes. On this clone: Its antigen is undetermined.

Sequencing used tumor tissue, obtained at baseline. The clonotype was recovered from a person aged 25-85 years with non-small cell lung cancer. The chain uses TRBV12-2 and TRBJ2-2; the D segment call TRBD2 is taken from the table without a DNA check. TRBV12-2 is recorded as a pseudogene. In DNA, the CDR3 is TGTGCAAGTCGCTTGACCGGGACTAGCGGGAGGGACACCGGGGAGCTGTTTTTT. This sequence encodes CASRLTGTSGRDTGELFF.